These T cell receptor beta chains were read from a single sample in a study of vaccination effects on CD4 cells after COVID-19. What these receptors recognize is not known. The table came from immunoSEQ multiplex PCR; TCRdb's copy has only in-frame clones and leaves some out. The sample has more than 35,000 clones, 65% to 70% seen once. The source was CD4+ T cells from PBMCs cultured without peptide, collected before COVID-19 vaccination. The receptors were sampled from a human donor who received a COVID-19 vaccine. The CDR3 runs from the conserved cysteine through the conserved F or W.

j_call v_call cdr3_aa
TRBJ1-3 TRBV5-4 CASSFSGFPGNTIYF
TRBJ1-2 TRBV14 CASSQQPTGLYGYTF
TRBJ2-3 TRBV3-1/TRBV3-2 CASSQHLDVTQYF
TRBJ1-3 TRBV7-2 CASSLRTGRAGNTIYF
TRBJ2-2 TRBV7-9 CASSFGDSSELFF
TRBJ1-1 TRBV11-2 CASSSGTGNTEAFF
TRBJ2-1 TRBV7-9 CASSLRGGSYNEQFF
TRBJ1-4 TRBV3-1/TRBV3-2 CASRGNEKLFF
TRBJ1-4 TRBV7-8 CASSPTGAGNEKLFF
TRBJ2-2 TRBV9 CASSGGAPGELFF
TRBJ1-2 TRBV18 CASSIGRDYGYTF
TRBJ2-7 TRBV11-2 CASSLDRFYEQYF
TRBJ2-7 TRBV12-3/TRBV12-4 CASSPSGLGEQYF
TRBJ2-1 TRBV7-2 CASRLAGTNEQFF
TRBJ1-2 TRBV6-5 CASRRTGSNYGYTF
TRBJ2-1 TRBV7-9 CASSTGLAGVEEQFF
TRBJ1-6 TRBV5-6 CASSWGQGLSPLHF
TRBJ2-2 TRBV29-1 CSVAPTVAGELFF
TRBJ2-1 TRBV7-2 CASSREVGEQFF
TRBJ2-1 TRBV27 CASKQDGILIYEQFF
TRBJ2-5 TRBV11-2 CASSLGRLAGGPRETQYF
TRBJ2-1 TRBV7-2 CASSLAEGGKTFF
TRBJ1-5 TRBV5-1 CASSLGGQAFYQPQHF
TRBJ2-2 TRBV24-1 CATSDSNDHRGLGGELFF
TRBJ2-1 TRBV25-1 CASSEWGNSNEQFF
TRBJ1-2 TRBV2 CASTQLGGVQSYGYTF
TRBJ2-3 TRBV10-2 CASRKGGARLDTQYF
TRBJ1-2 TRBV10-3 CAISERNYGYTF
TRBJ2-1 TRBV6-5 CASSTLAGGYNEQFF
TRBJ2-3 TRBV15 CATRWTRGTDTQYF
TRBJ1-4 TRBV6-5 CASSYTTGSNEKLFF
TRBJ2-7 TRBV7-8 CASSSDRESYEQYF
TRBJ1-4 TRBV27 CASSFLRSRDEKLFF
TRBJ1-5 TRBV18 CASSPTGGSNQPQHF
TRBJ1-1 TRBV5-1 CASSSRGDTEAFF
TRBJ2-7 TRBV6-5 CASSYSGAFEQYF
TRBJ2-5 TRBV18 CASSPRLTSIQETQYF
TRBJ2-7 TRBV3-1/TRBV3-2 CASSQSTYEQYF
TRBJ2-7 TRBV6-5 CASSRGTSDYEQYF
TRBJ1-2 TRBV3-1/TRBV3-2 CASSQGSGTPDTF
TRBJ2-3 TRBV1 CTSSQVSSGDTDTQYF
TRBJ1-1 TRBV3-1/TRBV3-2 CASSRAGLNTEAFF
TRBJ1-1 TRBV7-2 CASSQYSSGEAFF
TRBJ1-3 TRBV30 CAWSACRNTIYF
TRBJ1-6 TRBV18 CASSDRGGSSYNSPLHF
TRBJ2-3 TRBV5-1 CASSLTIAGSTDTQYF
TRBJ1-2 TRBV6-1 CASSENQVNYGYTF
TRBJ2-3 TRBV5-1 CASSLEGLALNTQYF
TRBJ2-7 TRBV7-2 CASSLPRTGTSGGKQYF
TRBJ2-7 TRBV5-6 CASSPPRGPSYEQYF
TRBJ1-1 TRBV4-1 CASSQGAGEAFF
TRBJ1-6 TRBV27 CASSLGQVNSPLHF